These 15 T cell receptor beta chains were all obtained from the same sample, sequenced in a study of immune cell composition in non-small cell lung cancer. Normal lung was sampled as far from the tumour as possible, at least 3 cm. The repertoire was sequenced with immunoSEQ multiplex PCR; TCRdb's copy has only in-frame clones and lacks some. The data hold under 20,000 clones, with over 70% observed a single time. This sample also appeared in a second study, on CD4 T cells in lung cancer.

Input material: non-adjacent lung tissue. The receptor source for this set is a human donor with non-small cell lung cancer.

This clone was seen more than once but under ten times. This chain links TRBV19 with TRBJ2-7; 8 nucleotides match TRBD2. The CDR3 runs to 16 residues. Germline values: CDR1 LNHDA, CDR2 SQIVND (reference sequence). The J segment lost 0 bases and the V segment lost 4 bases, leaving 8 bases of the junction unmatched. CDR3 region: CASSRRGDLSSYEQYF. In DNA form, the CDR3 reads TGTGCCAGTAGTAGGCGGGGGGATCTGAGCTCCTACGAGCAGTACTTC.

The sample holds a few counts of this clone. The chain recombines TRBV19 with TRBJ2-2; D could derive from TRBD1 or TRBD2 (6 bases each). The germline V gene has CDR1 LNHDA and CDR2 SQIVND (reference sequence). The CDR3 length is 15 residues. Trimming pared 0 bases from V and 6 bases from J, leaving 11 bases between. The DNA for the CDR3 is TGTGCCAGTAGTATAGAACACAGGGACTCCGGGGAGCTGTTTTTT. Protein sequence: CASSIEHRDSGELFF.

This clone appeared once. The V and J genes are TRBV5-8 and TRBJ2-7; 9 bases agree with TRBD1. The CDR3 is made up of 17 amino acids. Unmatched junction bases numbered 8, after V lost 1 base and J lost 0 bases. Germline V gene sequence: CDR1 SGHTS, CDR2 YDEGEE. CDR3 loop: CASSLSHRDRASYEQYF. DNA for the CDR3: TGTGCCAGCAGCTTGTCCCACCGGGACAGGGCCTCCTACGAGCAGTACTTC. The full variable domain, rest sourced from reference TRBV5-8 and TRBJ2-7, is EAGVTQSPTHLIKTRGQQATLRCSPISGHTSVYWYQQALGLGLQFLLWYDEGEERNRGNFPPRFSGRQFPNYSSELNVNALELEDSALYLCASSLSHRDRASYEQYFGPGTRLTVT.

This clone was seen only once. V and J are TRBV7-2 and TRBJ1-5; no reliable D call. Trimming left V 4 bases short and J 5 bases short, with 12 bases between. The germline CDR1 and CDR2 sequences are SGHTA and FQGNSA. CDR3 length: 14 residues. The chain's CDR3 is CASSSLGGDQPQHF. The CDR3 DNA sequence: TGTGCCAGCAGCTCGCTCGGCGGGGATCAGCCCCAGCATTTT.

J is TRBJ1-6 and V is TRBV28; D might be TRBD1 (5 bases). Trimming took off 4 bases at V and 3 bases at J, with 13 bases between the two ends. Germline V gene lookup returns CDR1 MDHEN and CDR2 SYDVKM. This CDR3 is 16 amino acids long. The CDR3 is CASSSLQAIYNSPLHF. Written as DNA, the CDR3 is TGTGCCAGCAGTTCACTACAGGCGATCTATAATTCACCCCTCCACTTT.

The chain couples TRBV11-2 to TRBJ2-5; D remains unclear. Deletions cut 1 base from V and 5 bases from J, with 11 bases between. Germline V CDR1 and CDR2: SGHAT, FQNNGV. This CDR3 comprises 14 residues. The CDR3 here is CASSLVSGRETQYF. The CDR3 bases are TGTGCCAGCAGCTTAGTTTCTGGGCGGGAGACCCAGTACTTC.

This clone was seen only once. This sequence joins TRBV11-3 and TRBJ2-1, with 9 bases fitting TRBD1. With 2 bases clipped from V and 10 bases from J, the junction kept 12 bases outside the gene matches. The CDR3 length is 16 residues. Germline values: CDR1 SGHNT, CDR2 YENEEA. DNA of the CDR3: TGTGCCAGCAGCTTATACAGGGGGCCCCTAGGTTACGAGCAGTTCTTC. It codes for CASSLYRGPLGYEQFF.

The V and J genes are TRBV18 and TRBJ2-3, with D possibly matching TRBD2 (6 bases). CDR1 is KGHSH, CDR2 LQKENI, per germline. The CDR3 totals 15 residues. V was trimmed by 2 bases and J by 4 bases, leaving 13 bases between them. The CDR3 DNA follows: TGTGCCAGCTCACCAAACGGGGGAGGTCCAGATACGCAGTATTTT. It specifies CASSPNGGGPDTQYF.

V and J are TRBV5-4 and TRBJ1-1, with 9 bases identical to TRBD1. J gave up 0 bases and V 4 bases, and 4 bases lay outside the gene matches. CDR3 length: 15 amino acids. Germline V gene sequence: CDR1 SGHNT, CDR2 YYREEE (reference sequence). CDR3 nucleotides: TGTGCCAGCAGCCCTAGGACAGGGGTGAACACTGAAGCTTTCTTT. This gives the protein CASSPRTGVNTEAFF.

The V gene is TRBV5-6, the J gene TRBJ1-1; D not certain. Trimming took off 0 bases at V and 2 bases at J, with 11 bases between the two ends. This CDR3 has 15 amino acids. Germline V gives CDR1 SGHDT, CDR2 YYEEEE. The CDR3 DNA reads as TGTGCCAGCAGCTTGGGGTACATAGGAAACACTGAAGCTTTCTTT. This encodes CASSLGYIGNTEAFF. The entire variable domain, with the rest obtained from reference TRBV5-6 and TRBJ1-1, is as follows: DAGVTQSPTHLIKTRGQQVTLRCSPKSGHDTVSWYQQALGQGPQFIFQYYEEEERQRGNFPDRFSGHQFPNYSSELNVNALLLGDSALYLCASSLGYIGNTEAFFGQGTRLTVV.

The chain employs TRBV5-4 and TRBJ1-2; D is unclear. This CDR3 comprises 15 residues. CDR1 is SGHNT, CDR2 YYREEE, per germline (reference sequence). V was shortened by 0 bases and J by 1 base, with 10 bases between the two germline ends. The CDR3 DNA is TGTGCCAGCAGCTTGGAGGCAGCTTTTAACTATGGCTACACCTTC. The encoded protein is CASSLEAAFNYGYTF.

The V gene is TRBV7-9, the J gene TRBJ2-5; TRBD1 aligns across 7 bases. TRBJ2-7 matches the DNA end more closely, so the J call is doubtful. CDR1 is SEHNR, CDR2 FQNEAQ, per germline (reference sequence). This CDR3 region has 14 residues. DNA of the CDR3: TGTGCCAGCAGTTATACAGGGGCGGGCTACGAGCAGTACTTC. Amino acids: CASSYTGAGYEQYF.

The gene calls are TRBV27 and TRBJ2-3, with D possibly being TRBD1 (8 bases). V lost 4 bases and J lost 3, with 14 bases in between. The CDR3 loop spans 15 amino acids. CDR1 MNHEY and CDR2 SMNVEV come from the germline V gene (reference sequence). CDR3 nucleotide sequence: TGTGCCAGCAGTTACAGGGGGGGCCAGACAGATACGCAGTATTTT. This encodes CASSYRGGQTDTQYF.

The chain uses TRBV7-2 and TRBJ1-5; TRBD1 is a possible D gene (6 bases). This CDR3 is built from 15 residues. V lost 5 bases and J lost 3, with 14 bases in between. Germline loops: CDR1 SGHTA, CDR2 FQGNSA. The CDR3 DNA reads TGTGCCAGCAGCCCTCAACAGGGATACAATCAGCCCCAGCATTTT. Translating gives CASSPQQGYNQPQHF.

The chain recombines TRBV9 with TRBJ1-5; D may be TRBD1 (5 bases). Between the trimmed V and J ends, which lost 0 bases and 9 bases, there was a span of 13 bases. The CDR3 spans 14 residues. Germline V gives CDR1 SGDLS, CDR2 YYNGEE. CDR3 sequence: CASSVAGGYPPQHF. The CDR3 region has the DNA TGTGCCAGCAGCGTAGCGGGGGGATATCCGCCCCAGCATTTT.